Below, one TCR beta chain is given with its context. After template switching added a universal primer site, the resulting cDNA carried unique molecular identifiers. TCRdb re-called the 5' RACE reads through MiXCR, storing one row per CDR3 protein. The sample yields 260,000 or so distinct CDR3 sequences, approximately 7.3% seen once. The sample is drawn from a study of identical twins. CDR3 size: 17 residues. The germline CDR1 and CDR2 sequences are MNHEY and SMNVEV (reference sequence). Losses at the gene ends were 0 bases for V and 2 bases for J; bases not matched to a gene: 8. The sample was also reused in another study, on yellow fever vaccine responses in identical twins.

The chain has TRBV27 and TRBJ2-7, with 9 positions matching TRBD2. The sequencing input was CD8+ T cells sorted from blood. This TCR was recovered from a woman aged 18-29 years in good health. The CDR3 spells CASSLSSLAGHAYEQYF. Written as DNA, the CDR3 is TGTGCCAGCAGTTTATCGTCCCTAGCGGGACACGCCTACGAGCAGTACTTC.